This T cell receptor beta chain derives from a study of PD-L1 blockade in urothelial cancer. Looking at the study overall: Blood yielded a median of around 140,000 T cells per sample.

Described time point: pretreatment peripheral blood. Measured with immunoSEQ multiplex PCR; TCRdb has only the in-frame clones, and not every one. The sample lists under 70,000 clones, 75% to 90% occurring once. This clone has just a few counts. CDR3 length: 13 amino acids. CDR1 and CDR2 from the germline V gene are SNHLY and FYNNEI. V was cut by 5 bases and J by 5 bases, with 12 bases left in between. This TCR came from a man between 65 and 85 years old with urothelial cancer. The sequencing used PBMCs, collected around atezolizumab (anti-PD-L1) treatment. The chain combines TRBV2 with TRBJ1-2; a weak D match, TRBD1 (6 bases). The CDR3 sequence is CASSTDSLYGYTF. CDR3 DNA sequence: TGTGCCAGCAGTACGGACAGCCTTTATGGCTACACCTTC.